This T cell receptor beta chain was sequenced during a study of regulatory T cells in long-lasting Graves disease. Sample time point: newly diagnosed GD, antithyroid drugs for less than 3 months. The TCR library was made from RNA that had been extracted from PBMCs in TRIzol. Per germline, CDR1 MDHEN and CDR2 SYDVKM. This CDR3 has 12 amino acids. V was clipped by 0 bases and J by 8 bases, with 7 bases between them. This clonotype occurred many times. Library construction for TCR beta used iRepertoire HTBI primers and Arm-PCR of CDR3 regions. TCRdb reprocessed the multiplex PCR reads via MiXCR and lists one record per CDR3 protein. The sample carries some 410,000 distinct CDR3 sequences, over 15% recorded once. These data were likewise used in another study, on T cells in Graves' hyperthyroidism and ophthalmopathy.

V gene TRBV28 combines with J gene TRBJ1-1; D unresolved. The sample in question was peripheral blood mononuclear cells (PBMCs), obtained at new diagnosis, from a patient treated with antithyroid drugs. The sequence derives from a woman in her twenties or thirties with Graves disease. The CDR3 bases are TGTGCCAGCAGTTTATGGACCCTGGAAGCTTTCTTT. Its translation: CASSLWTLEAFF. The full variable domain, with the rest looked up from reference TRBV28 and TRBJ1-1, is DVKVTQSSRYLVKRTGEKVFLECVQDMDHENMFWYRQDPGLGLRLIYFSYDVKMKEKGDIPEGYSVSREKKERFSLILESASTNQTSMYLCASSLWTLEAFFGQGTRLTVV.